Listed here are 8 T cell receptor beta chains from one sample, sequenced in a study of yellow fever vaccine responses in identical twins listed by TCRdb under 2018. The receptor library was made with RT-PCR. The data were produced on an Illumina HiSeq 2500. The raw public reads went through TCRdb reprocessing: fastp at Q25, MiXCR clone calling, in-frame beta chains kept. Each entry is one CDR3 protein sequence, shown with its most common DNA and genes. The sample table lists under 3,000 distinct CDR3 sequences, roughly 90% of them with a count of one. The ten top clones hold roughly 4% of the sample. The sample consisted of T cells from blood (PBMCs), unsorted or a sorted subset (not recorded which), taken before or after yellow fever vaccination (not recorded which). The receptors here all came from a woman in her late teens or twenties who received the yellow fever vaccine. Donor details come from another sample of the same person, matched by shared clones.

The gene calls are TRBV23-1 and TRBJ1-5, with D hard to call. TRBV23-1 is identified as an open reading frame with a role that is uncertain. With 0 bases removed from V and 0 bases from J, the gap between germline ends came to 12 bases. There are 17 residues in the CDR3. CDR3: CASSQSARGNSNQPQHF. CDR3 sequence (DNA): TGCGCCAGCAGTCAATCGGCGAGAGGAAATAGCAATCAGCCCCAGCATTTT.

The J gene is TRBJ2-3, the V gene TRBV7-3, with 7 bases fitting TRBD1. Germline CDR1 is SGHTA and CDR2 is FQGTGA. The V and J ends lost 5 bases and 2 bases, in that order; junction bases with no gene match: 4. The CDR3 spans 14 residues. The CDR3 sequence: CASSPGQATDTQYF. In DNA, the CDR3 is TGTGCCAGCAGCCCTGGACAGGCCACAGATACGCAGTATTTT. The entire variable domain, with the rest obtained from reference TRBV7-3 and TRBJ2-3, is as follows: GAGVSQTPSNKVTEKGKYVELRCDPISGHTALYWYRQSLGQGPEFLIYFQGTGAADDSGLPNDRFFAVRPEGSVSTLKIQRTERGDSAVYLCASSPGQATDTQYFGPGTRLTVL.

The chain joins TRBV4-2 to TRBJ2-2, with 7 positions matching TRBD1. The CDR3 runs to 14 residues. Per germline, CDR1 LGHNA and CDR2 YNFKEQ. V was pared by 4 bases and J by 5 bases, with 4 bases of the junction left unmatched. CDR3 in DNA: TGTGCCAGCAGCCCCGACAGGGAGACCGGGGAGCTGTTTTTT. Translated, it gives CASSPDRETGELFF.

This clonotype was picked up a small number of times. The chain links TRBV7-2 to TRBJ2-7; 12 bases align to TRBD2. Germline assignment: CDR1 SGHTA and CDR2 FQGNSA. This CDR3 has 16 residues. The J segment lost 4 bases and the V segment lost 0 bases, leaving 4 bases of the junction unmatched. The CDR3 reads CASSLAPSGGGYEQYF. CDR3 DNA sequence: TGTGCCAGCAGCTTAGCCCCTAGCGGGGGGGGTTACGAGCAGTACTTC.

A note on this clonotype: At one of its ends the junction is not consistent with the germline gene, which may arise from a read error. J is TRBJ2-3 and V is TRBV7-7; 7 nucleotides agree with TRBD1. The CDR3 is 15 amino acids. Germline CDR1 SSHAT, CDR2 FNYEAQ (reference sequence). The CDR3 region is CASSLDRASTDTQYF. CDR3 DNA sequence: TGTGCTAGCAGCTTAGACAGGGCAAGCACAGATACGCAGTATTTT.

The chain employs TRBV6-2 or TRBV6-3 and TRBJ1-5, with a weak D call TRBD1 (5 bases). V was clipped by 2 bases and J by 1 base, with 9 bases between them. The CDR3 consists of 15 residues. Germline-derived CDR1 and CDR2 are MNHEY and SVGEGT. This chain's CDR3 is CASSYMGVSNQPQHF. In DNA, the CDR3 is TGTGCCAGCAGTTACATGGGGGTGAGCAATCAGCCCCAGCATTTT.

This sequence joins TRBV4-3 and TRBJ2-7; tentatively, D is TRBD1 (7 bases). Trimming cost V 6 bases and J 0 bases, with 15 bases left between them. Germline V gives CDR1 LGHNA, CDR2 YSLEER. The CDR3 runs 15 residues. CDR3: CASSPPQGGSYEQYF. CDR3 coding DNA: TGCGCCAGCAGTCCACCTCAGGGGGGCTCCTACGAGCAGTACTTC.

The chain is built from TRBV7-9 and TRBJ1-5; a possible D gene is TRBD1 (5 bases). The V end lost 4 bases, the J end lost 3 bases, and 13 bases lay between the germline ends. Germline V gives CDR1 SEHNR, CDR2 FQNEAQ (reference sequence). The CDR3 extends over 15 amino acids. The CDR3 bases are TGTGCCAGCAGCTACCTACAGGCGATCAATCAGCCCCAGCATTTT. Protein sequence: CASSYLQAINQPQHF.